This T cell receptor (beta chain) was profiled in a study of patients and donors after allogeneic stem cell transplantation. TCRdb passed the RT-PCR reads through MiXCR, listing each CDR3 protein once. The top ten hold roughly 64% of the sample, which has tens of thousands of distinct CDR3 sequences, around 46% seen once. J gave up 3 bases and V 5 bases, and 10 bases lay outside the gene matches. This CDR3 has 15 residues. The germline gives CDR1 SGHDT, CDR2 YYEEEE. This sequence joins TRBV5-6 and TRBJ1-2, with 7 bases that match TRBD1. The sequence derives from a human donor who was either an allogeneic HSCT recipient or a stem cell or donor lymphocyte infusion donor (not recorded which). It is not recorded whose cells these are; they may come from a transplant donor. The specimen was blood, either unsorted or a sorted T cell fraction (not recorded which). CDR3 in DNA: TGTGCCAGCAGTTCCACCCCCGACAGGGACTATGGCTACACCTTC. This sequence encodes CASSSTPDRDYGYTF.